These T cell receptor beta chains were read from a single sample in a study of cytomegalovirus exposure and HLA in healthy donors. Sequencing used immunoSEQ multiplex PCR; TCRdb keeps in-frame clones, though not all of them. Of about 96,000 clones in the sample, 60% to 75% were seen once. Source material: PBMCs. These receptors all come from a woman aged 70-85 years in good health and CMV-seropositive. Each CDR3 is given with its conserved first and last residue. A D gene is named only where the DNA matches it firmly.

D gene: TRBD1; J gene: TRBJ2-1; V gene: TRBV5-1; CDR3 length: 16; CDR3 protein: CASSEPGQGSSGEQFF
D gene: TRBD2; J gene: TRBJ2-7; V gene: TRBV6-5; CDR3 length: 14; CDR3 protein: CASTVRRGAYEQYF
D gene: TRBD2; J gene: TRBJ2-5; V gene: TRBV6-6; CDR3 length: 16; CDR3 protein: CASSYGLAGRQETQYF
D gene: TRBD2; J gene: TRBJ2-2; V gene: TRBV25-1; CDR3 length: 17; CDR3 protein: CASSLAGGSGPTGELFF
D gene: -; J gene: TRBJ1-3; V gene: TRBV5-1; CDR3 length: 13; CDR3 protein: CASSSGEGNTIYF
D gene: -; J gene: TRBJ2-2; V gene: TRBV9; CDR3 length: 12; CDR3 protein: CASSVTSGELFF
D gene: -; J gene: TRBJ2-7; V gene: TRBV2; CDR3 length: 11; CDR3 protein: CASLSRNEQYF
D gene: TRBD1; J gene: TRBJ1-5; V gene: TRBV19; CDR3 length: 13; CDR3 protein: CATSTGGGQPQHF
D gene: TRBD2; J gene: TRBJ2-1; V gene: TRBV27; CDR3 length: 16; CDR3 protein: CASSLTSGRVIDEQFF
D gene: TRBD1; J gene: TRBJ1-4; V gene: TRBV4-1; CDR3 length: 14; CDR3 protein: CASSLGQARVKLFF
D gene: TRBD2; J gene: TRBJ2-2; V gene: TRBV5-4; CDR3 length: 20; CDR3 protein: CASSIGLAGGLRRGTGELFF
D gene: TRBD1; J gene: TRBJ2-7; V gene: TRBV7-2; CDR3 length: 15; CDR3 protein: CASSLVWTGTYEQYF
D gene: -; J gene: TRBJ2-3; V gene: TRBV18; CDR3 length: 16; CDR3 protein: CASSPDIGTSTDTQYF
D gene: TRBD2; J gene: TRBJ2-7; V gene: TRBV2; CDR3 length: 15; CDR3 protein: CASSSGLAGTYEQYF
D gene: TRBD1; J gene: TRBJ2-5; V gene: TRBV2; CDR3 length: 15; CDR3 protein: CASSLDRGPSQTQYF
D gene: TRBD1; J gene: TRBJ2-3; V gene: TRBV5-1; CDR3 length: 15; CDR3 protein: CASSLTGGNTDTQYF
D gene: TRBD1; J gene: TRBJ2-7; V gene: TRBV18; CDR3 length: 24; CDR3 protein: CASSPPGQAKSIGTGQALRRGQYF
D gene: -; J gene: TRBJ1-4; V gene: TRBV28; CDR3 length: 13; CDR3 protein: CASSPLAGEKLFF
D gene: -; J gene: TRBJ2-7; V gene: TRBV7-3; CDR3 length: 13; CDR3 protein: CASSLTQSYEQYF
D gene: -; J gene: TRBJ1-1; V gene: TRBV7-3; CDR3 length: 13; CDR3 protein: CASSLDRTTEAFF
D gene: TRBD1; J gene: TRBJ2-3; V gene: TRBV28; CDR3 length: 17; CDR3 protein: CASSSQSRTGPVDTQYF
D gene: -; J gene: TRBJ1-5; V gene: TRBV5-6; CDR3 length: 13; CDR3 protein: CASSFTPNQPQHF
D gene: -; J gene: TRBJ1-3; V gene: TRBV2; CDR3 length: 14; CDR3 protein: CASGLQSSGNTIYF
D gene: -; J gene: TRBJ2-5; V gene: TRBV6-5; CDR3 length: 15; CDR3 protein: CASSYFGATEETQYF
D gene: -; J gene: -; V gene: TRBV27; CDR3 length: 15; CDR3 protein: CASSLGGSASYEQYF
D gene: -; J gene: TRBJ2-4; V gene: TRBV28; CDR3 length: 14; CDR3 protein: CASSLPQGENIQYF
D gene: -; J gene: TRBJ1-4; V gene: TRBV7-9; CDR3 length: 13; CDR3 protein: CASSPIPIEELFF
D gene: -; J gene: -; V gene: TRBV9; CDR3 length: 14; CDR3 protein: CASSVGVTSYEQYF
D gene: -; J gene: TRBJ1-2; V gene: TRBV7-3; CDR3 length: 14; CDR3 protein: CASSFGTGVRGYTF
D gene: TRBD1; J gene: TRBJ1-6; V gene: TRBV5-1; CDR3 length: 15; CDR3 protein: CASSFQGQGYSPLHF
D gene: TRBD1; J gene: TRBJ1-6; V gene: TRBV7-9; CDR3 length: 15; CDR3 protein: CASSLAPTGDSPLHF
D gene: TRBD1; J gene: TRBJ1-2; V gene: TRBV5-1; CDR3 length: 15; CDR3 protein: CASSWLGQGDYGYTF
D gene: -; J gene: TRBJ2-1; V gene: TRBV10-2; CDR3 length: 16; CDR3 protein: CASSDWLRSGANEQFF